This T cell receptor (beta chain) appears in the sequencing data of a study of blood T cell repertoires in COVID-19. Study-level information: Sites across the United States, Italy and Spain contributed samples from acute and convalescent COVID-19.

With 0 bases removed from V and 5 bases from J, the gap between germline ends came to 7 bases. Germline V gives CDR1 LGHNA, CDR2 YSLEER. This CDR3 is built from 14 residues. TCRdb's table, derived via immunoSEQ multiplex PCR, lists solely in-frame clones and lacks some. The table records about 140,000 clones, 84% of them present only once. Participants reported their clinical history, and cohort assignment relied on those reports. V gene TRBV4-3 combines with J gene TRBJ2-2; no clear D. The sequence derives from a man aged 45-65 years in a cohort exposed to, infected with or recovered from COVID-19 (not recorded which). The source material was PBMCs or T cells enriched from blood (not recorded which). Here the CDR3 reads CASSQEVRTGELFF. CDR3 DNA: TGCGCCAGCAGCCAAGAGGTTAGAACCGGGGAGCTGTTTTTT.